This T cell receptor (beta chain) was documented in a study of blood T cells in healthy people across ages. Together with a sample-barcoded 5' primer, a J-beta primer mix was included in a second PCR lasting about 6 to 11 cycles. TCRdb ran MiXCR on the 5' RACE reads and lists one entry per CDR3 protein. The table lists over a million distinct CDR3 sequences, around 59% of them singletons. Trimming left V 3 bases short and J 0 bases short, with 15 bases between. Germline values: CDR1 ENHRY, CDR2 SYGVKD. This CDR3 has 16 residues. The TCR was taken from a man between 18 and 29 years old in good health. What was sequenced was blood. The chain recombines TRBV10-3 with TRBJ2-7; D might be TRBD1 or TRBD2, each matching 5 bases. The CDR3 coding sequence is TGTGCCATCAGTGATTTCAGGGCGAGGGACTCCTACGAGCAGTACTTC. Encoded protein: CAISDFRARDSYEQYF.